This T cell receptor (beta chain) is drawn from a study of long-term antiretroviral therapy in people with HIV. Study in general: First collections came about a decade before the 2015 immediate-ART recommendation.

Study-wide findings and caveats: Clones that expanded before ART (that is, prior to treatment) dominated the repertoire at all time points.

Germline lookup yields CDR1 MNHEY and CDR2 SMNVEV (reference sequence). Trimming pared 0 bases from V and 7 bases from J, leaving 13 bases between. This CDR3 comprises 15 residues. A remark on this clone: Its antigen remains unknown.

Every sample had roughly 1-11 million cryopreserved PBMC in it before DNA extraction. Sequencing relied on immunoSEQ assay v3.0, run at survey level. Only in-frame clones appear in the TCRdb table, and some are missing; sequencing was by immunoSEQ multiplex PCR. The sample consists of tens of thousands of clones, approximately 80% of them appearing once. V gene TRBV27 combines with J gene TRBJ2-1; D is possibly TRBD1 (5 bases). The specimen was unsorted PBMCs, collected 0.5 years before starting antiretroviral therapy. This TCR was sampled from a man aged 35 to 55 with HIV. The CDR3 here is CASSLSQGSGNEQFF. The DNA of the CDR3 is TGTGCCAGCAGTTTATCCCAGGGTTCAGGGAATGAGCAGTTCTTC.